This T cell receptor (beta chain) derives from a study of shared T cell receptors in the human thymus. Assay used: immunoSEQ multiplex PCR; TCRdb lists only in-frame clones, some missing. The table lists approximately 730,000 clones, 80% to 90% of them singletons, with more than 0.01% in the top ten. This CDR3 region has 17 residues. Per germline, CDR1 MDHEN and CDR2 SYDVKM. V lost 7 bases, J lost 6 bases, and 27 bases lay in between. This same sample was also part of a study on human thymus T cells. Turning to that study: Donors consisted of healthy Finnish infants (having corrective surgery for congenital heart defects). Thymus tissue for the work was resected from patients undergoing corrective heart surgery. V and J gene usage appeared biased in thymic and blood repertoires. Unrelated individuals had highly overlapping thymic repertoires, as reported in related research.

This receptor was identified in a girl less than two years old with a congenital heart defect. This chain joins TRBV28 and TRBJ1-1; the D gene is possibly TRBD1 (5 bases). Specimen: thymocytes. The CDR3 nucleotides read TGTGCCAGCACTAGACAGTCCGGGTCTTATGGATGCTCTGAAGCTTTCTTT. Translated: CASTRQSGSYGCSEAFF.